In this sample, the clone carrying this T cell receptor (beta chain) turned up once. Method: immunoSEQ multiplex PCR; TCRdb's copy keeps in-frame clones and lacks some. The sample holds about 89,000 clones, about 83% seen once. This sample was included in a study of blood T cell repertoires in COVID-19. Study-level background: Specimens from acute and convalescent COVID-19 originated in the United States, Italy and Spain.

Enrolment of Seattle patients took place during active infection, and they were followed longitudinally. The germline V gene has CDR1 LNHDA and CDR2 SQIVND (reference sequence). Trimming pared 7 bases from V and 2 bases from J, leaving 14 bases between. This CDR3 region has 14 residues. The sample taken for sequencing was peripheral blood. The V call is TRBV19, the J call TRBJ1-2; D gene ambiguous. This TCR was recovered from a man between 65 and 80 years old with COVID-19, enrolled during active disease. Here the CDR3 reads CASMWPGMNYGYTF. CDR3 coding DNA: TGTGCCAGTATGTGGCCGGGGATGAACTATGGCTACACCTTC.